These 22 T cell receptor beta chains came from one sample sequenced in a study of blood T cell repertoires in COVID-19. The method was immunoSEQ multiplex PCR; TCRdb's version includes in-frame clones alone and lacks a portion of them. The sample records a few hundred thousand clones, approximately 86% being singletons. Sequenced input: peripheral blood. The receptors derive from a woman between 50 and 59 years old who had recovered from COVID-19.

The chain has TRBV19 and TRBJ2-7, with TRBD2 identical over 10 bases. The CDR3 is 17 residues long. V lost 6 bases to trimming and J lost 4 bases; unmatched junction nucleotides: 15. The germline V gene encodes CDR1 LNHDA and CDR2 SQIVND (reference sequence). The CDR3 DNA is TGTGCCAGTAGCCCTACCCCATCTAGCGGGGGTTCTTACGAGCAGTACTTC. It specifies CASSPTPSSGGSYEQYF.

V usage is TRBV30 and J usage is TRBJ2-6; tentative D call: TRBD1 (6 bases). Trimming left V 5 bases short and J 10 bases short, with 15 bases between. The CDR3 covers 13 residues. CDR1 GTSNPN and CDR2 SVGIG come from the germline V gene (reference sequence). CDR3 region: CAWSDRMANVLTF. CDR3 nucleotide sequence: TGTGCCTGGTCCGACAGGATGGCTAACGTCCTGACTTTC.

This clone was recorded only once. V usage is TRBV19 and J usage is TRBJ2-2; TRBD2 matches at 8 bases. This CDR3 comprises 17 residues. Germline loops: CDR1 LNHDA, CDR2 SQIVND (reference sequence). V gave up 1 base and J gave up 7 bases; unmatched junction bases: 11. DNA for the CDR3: TGTGCCAGTAGTATAGGGAAGGCGGGGGGCTTGTACGGGGAGCTGTTTTTT. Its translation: CASSIGKAGGLYGELFF.

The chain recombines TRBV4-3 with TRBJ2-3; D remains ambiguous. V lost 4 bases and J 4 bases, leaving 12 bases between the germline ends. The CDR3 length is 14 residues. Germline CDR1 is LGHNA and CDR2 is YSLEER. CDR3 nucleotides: TGCGCCAGCAGCCGCGCCACTAATTCAGATACGCAGTATTTT. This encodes CASSRATNSDTQYF.

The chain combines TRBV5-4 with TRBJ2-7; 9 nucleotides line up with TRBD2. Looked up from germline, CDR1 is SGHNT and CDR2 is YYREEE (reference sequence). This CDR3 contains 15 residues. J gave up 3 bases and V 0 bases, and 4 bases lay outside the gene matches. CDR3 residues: CASSLERGVDYEQYF. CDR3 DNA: TGTGCCAGCAGCTTGGAGCGGGGGGTCGACTACGAGCAGTACTTC.

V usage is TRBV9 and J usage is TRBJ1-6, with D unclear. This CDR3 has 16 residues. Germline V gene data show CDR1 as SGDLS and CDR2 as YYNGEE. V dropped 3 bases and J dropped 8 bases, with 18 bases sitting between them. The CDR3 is CASSGALEASYSPLHF. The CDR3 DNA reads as TGTGCCAGCAGCGGAGCCCTGGAGGCGAGTTATTCACCCCTCCACTTT.

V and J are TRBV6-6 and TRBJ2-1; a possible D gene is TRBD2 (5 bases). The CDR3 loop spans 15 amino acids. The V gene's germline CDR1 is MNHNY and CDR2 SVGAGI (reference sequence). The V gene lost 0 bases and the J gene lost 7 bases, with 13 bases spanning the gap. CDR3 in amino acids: CASSYSGSNWNEQFF. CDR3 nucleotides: TGTGCCAGCAGTTACTCAGGGAGTAATTGGAATGAGCAGTTCTTC.

The CDR3 DNA sequence: TGTGCCAGCAGTAATTCAGGGCATCGGGGCTACACCTTC. It yields the protein CASSNSGHRGYTF. The chain couples TRBV6-5 to TRBJ1-2; maybe TRBD1 (5 bases). V was trimmed by 5 bases and J by 8 bases, leaving 15 bases between them. The germline CDR1 and CDR2 sequences are MNHEY and SVGAGI. The CDR3 sequence is 13 residues long.

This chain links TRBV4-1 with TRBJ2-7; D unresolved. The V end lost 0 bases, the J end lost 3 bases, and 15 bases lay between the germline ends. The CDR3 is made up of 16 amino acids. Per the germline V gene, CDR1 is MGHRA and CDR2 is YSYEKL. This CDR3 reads CASSQDIFGSLYEQYF. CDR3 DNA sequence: TGCGCCAGCAGCCAAGATATCTTTGGCTCCCTCTACGAGCAGTACTTC.

Written as DNA, the CDR3 is TGTGCCAGCAGTGAATCTTGGACAGGGGGGGACGAGCAGTACTTC. Its translation is CASSESWTGGDEQYF. V gene TRBV6-1 combines with J gene TRBJ2-7; 10 nucleotides match TRBD1. Germline values: CDR1 MNHNS, CDR2 SASEGT. J gave up 5 bases and V 2 bases, and 6 bases lay outside the gene matches. This CDR3 has 15 amino acids.

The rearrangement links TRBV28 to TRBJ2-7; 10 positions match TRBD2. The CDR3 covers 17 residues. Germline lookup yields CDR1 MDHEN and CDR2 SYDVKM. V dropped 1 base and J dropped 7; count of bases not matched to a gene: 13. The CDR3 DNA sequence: TGTGCCAGCAGTTTATTAGTTTTGGCTAGCGGGAGTACGGAGCAGTACTTC. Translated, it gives CASSLLVLASGSTEQYF.

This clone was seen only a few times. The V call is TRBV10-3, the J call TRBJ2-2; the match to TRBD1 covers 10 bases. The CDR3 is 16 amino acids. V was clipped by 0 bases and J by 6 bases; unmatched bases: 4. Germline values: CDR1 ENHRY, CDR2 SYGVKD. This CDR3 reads CAISESRDRGAGELFF. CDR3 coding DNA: TGTGCCATCAGTGAGTCGAGGGACAGGGGAGCCGGGGAGCTGTTTTTT.

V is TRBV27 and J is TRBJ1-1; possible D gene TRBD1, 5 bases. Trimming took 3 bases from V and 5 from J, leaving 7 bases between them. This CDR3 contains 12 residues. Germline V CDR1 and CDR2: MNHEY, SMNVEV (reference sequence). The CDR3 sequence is CASSLRGTEAFF. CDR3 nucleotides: TGTGCCAGCAGTTTGCGGGGGACTGAAGCTTTCTTT.

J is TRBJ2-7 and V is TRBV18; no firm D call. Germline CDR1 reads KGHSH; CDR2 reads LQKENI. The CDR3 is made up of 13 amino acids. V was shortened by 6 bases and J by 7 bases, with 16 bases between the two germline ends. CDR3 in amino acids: CASSPLSLDEQYF. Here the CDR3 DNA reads TGTGCCAGCTCCCCCCTAAGCCTAGATGAGCAGTACTTC.

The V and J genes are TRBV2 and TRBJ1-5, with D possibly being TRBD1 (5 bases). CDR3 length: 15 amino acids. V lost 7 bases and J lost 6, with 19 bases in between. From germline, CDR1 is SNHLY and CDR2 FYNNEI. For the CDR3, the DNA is TGTGCCAGCAAGCTCTTACCGATCACAGGTCAGCCCCAGCATTTT. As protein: CASKLLPITGQPQHF.

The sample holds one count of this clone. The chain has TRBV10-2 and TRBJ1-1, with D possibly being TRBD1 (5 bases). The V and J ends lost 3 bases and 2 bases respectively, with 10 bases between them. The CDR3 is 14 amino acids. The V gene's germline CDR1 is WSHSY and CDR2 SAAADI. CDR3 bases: TGCGCCAGCAGTGACTGGGGGGACAACACTGAAGCTTTCTTT. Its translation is CASSDWGDNTEAFF.

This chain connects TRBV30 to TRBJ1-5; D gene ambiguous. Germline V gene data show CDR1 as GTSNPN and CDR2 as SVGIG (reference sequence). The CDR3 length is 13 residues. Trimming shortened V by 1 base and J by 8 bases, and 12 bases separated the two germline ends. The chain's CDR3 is CAWSAGIGEPQHF. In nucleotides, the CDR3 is TGTGCCTGGAGTGCCGGGATTGGAGAGCCCCAGCATTTT.

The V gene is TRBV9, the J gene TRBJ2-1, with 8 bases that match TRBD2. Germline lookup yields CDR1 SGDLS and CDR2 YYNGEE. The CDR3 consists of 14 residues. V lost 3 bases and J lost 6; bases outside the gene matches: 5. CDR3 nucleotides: TGTGCCAGCAGCGATGGACTAGCAGGCAATGAGCAGTTCTTC. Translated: CASSDGLAGNEQFF.

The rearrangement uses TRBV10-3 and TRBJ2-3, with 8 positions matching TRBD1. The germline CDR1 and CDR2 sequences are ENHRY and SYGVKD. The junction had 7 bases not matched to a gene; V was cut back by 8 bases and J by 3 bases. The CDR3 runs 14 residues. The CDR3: CAIVDRGITDTQYF. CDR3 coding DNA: TGTGCCATCGTCGACAGGGGTATAACAGATACGCAGTATTTT.

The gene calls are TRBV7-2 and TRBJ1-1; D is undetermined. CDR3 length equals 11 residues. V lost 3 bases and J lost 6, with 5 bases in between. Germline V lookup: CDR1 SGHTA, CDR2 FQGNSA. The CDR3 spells CASSFVAEAFF. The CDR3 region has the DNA TGTGCCAGCAGCTTTGTCGCTGAAGCTTTCTTT.

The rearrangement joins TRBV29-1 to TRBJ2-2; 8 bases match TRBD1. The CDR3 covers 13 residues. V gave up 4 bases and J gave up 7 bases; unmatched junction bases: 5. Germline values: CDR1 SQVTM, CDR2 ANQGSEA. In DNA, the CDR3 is TGCAGCGTTGTAGCAGGGGGCGACGGGGAGCTGTTTTTT. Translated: CSVVAGGDGELFF.

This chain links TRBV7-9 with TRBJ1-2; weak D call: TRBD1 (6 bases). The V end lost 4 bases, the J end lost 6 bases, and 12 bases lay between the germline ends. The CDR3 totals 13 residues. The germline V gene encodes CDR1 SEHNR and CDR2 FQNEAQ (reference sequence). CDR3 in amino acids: CASSSRDTHGYTF. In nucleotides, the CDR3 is TGTGCCAGCAGCTCACGGGACACTCATGGCTACACCTTC.